Included here is one T cell receptor beta chain sequence, with context. The CDR3 sequence is 15 residues long. V was pared by 1 base and J by 2 bases, with 12 bases between. Germline values: CDR1 SGHTA, CDR2 FQGNSA. How the authors handled the data: Nucleated cell counts were estimated from reference gene primer amplification. Assay: immunoSEQ multiplex PCR; the TCRdb copy retains only in-frame clones and omits some. V and J calls and clone size come straight from that table; D and trimming were deduced from the DNA. The profile shows 65,000 to 70,000 clones, approximately 92% of them singletons. The data are from a study of blood T cell repertoires in COVID-19. In the study overall: The study drew acute and convalescent COVID-19 samples from the United States, Italy and Spain. PBMCs, B-cell-depleted T cells, or T cells were the source of the cDNA or gDNA that made up the material.

Sequencing was done on a sample of peripheral blood. This clonotype originated in a human donor with active COVID-19. The donor label of this sample is uncertain. The gene calls are TRBV7-2 and TRBJ2-7; no clear D. CDR3 sequence: CASSLGLRRTYEQYF. The CDR3 nucleotides read TGTGCCAGCAGCTTAGGACTCCGAAGAACCTACGAGCAGTACTTC. The full variable domain, in which reference TRBV7-2 and TRBJ2-7 provide the parts outside the CDR3, is GAGVSQSPSNKVTEKGKDVELRCDPISGHTALYWYRQSLGQGLEFLIYFQGNSAPDKSGLPSDRFSAERTGGSVSTLTIQRTQQEDSAVYLCASSLGLRRTYEQYFGPGTRLTVT.